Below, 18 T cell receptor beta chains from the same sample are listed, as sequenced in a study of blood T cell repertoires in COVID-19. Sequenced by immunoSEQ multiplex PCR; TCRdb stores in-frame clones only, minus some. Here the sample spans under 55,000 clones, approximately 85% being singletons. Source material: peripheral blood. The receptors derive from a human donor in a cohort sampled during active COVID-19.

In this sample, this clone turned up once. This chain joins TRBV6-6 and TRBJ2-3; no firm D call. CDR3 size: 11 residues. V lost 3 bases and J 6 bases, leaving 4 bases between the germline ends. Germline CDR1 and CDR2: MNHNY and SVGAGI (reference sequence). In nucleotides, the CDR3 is TGTGCCAGCAGTTATCGGGATACGCAGTATTTT. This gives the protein CASSYRDTQYF.

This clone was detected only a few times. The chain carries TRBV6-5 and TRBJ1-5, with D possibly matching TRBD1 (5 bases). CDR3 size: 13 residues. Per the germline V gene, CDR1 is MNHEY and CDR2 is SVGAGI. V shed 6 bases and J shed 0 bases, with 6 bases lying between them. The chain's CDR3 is CASSQGSNQPQHF. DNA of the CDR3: TGTGCCAGCAGCCAGGGTAGCAATCAGCCCCAGCATTTT.

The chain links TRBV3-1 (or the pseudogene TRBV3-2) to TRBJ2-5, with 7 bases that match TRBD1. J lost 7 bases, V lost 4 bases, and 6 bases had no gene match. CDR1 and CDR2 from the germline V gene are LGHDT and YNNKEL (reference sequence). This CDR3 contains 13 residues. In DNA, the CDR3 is TGTGCCAGCAGCCTCGACAGGGTGGGGACCCAGTACTTC. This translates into CASSLDRVGTQYF.

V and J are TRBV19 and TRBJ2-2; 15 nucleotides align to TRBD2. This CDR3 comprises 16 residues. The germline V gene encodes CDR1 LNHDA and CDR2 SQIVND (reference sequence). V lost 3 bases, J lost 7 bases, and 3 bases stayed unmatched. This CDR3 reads CASSIGLAGGIGELFF. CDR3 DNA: TGTGCCAGTAGTATCGGACTAGCGGGAGGGATCGGGGAGCTGTTTTTT. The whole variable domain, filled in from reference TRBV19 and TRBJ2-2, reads DGGITQSPKYLFRKEGQNVTLSCEQNLNHDAMYWYRQDPGQGLRLIYYSQIVNDFQKGDIAEGYSVSREKKESFPLTVTSAQKNPTAFYLCASSIGLAGGIGELFFGEGSRLTVL.

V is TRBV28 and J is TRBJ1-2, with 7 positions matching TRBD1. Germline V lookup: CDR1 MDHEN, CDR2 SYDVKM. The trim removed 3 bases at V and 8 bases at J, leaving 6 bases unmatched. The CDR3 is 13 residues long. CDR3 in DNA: TGTGCCAGCAGTTTTGGACAGGTGGGAGGCTACACCTTC. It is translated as CASSFGQVGGYTF.

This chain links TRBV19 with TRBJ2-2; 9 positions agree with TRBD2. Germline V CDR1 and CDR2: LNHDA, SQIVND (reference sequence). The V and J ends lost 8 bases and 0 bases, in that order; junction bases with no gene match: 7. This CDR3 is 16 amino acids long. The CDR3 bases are TGTGCCAGTCGGGCGCGGGGGGGGCCGAACACCGGGGAGCTGTTTTTT. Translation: CASRARGGPNTGELFF.

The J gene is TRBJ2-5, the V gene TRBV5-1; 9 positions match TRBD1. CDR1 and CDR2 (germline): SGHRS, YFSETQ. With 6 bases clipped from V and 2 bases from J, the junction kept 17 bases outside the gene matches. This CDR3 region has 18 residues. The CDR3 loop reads CASNYGPGQGRLQETQYF. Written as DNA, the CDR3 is TGCGCCAGCAACTATGGCCCGGGACAGGGCCGACTACAAGAGACCCAGTACTTC.

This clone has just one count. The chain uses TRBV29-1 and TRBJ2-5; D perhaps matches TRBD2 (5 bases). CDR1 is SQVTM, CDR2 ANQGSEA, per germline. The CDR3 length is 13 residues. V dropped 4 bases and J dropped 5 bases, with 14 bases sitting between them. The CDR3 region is CSVAPLARETQYF. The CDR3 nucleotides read TGCAGCGTTGCCCCCCTAGCTAGGGAGACCCAGTACTTC.

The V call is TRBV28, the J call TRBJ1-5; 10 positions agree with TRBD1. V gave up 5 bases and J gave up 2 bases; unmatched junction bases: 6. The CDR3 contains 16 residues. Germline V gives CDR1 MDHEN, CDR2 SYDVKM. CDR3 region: CASSKDRGTRNQPQHF. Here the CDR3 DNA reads TGTGCCAGCAGTAAGGACAGGGGGACTCGCAATCAGCCCCAGCATTTT.

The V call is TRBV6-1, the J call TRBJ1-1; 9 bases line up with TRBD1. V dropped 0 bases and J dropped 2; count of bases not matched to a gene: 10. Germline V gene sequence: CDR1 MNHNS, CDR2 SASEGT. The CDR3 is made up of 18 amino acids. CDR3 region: CASSEAAVPGQGNTEAFF. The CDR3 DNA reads TGTGCCAGCAGTGAAGCCGCGGTCCCGGGACAGGGAAACACTGAAGCTTTCTTT.

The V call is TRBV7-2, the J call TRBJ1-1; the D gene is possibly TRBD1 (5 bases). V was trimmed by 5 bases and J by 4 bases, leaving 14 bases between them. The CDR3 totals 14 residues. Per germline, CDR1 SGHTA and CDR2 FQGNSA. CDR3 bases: TGTGCCAGCAGCCGCATCCAAGGGGTCACTGAAGCTTTCTTT. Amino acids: CASSRIQGVTEAFF.

The CDR3 nucleotides read TGTGCCAGCAGTGACAGGGGGCAAGGGATTAATTCACCCCTCCACTTT. Translation: CASSDRGQGINSPLHF. This chain joins TRBV6-1 and TRBJ1-6; 8 nucleotides match TRBD1. The CDR3 totals 16 residues. The V gene's germline CDR1 is MNHNS and CDR2 SASEGT. The J segment lost 6 bases and the V segment lost 3 bases, leaving 7 bases of the junction unmatched.

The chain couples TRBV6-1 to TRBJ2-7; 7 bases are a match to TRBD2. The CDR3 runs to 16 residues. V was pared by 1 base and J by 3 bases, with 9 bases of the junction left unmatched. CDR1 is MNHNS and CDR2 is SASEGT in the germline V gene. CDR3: CASSEEGTSADYEQYF. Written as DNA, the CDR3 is TGTGCCAGCAGTGAAGAAGGAACTAGCGCCGACTACGAGCAGTACTTC.

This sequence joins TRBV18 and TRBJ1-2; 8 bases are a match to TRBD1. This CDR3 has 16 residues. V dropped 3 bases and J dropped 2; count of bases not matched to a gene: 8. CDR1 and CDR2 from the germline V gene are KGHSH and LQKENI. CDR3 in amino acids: CASSPGVGQENYGYTF. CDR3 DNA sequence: TGTGCCAGCTCACCTGGTGTGGGACAGGAGAACTATGGCTACACCTTC.

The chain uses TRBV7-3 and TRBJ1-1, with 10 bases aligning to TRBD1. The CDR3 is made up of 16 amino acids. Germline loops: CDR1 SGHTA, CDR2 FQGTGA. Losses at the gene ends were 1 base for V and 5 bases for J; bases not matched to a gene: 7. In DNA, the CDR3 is TGTGCCAGCAGCTTAATGGGGACAGGGGTCATGACTGAAGCTTTCTTT. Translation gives CASSLMGTGVMTEAFF.

Written as DNA, the CDR3 is TGTGCCAGCTCCTTCGGGGATCAGCCCCAGCATTTT. Translating it yields CASSFGDQPQHF. This sequence joins TRBV6-6 and TRBJ1-5; D is uncertain. V was cut by 8 bases and J by 5 bases, with 10 bases left in between. Germline-derived CDR1 and CDR2 are MNHNY and SVGAGI (reference sequence). This CDR3 is built from 12 residues.

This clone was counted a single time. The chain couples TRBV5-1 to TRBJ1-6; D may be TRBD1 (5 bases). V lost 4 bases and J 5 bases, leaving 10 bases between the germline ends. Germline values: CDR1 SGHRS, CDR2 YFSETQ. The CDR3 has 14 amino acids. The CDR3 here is CASSGDSNNSPLHF. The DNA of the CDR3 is TGCGCCAGCAGCGGTGACAGTAATAATTCACCCCTCCACTTT.

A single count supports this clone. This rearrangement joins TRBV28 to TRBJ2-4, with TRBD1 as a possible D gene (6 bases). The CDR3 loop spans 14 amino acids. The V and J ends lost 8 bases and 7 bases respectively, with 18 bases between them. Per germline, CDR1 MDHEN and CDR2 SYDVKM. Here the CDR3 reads CASGEGTRQNIQYF. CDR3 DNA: TGTGCCAGCGGGGAAGGGACAAGGCAGAACATTCAGTACTTC.